This TCR beta chain was captured by sequencing in a study of T cells in Graves' hyperthyroidism and ophthalmopathy. J gave up 12 bases and V 0 bases, and 12 bases lay outside the gene matches. Germline V gene lookup returns CDR1 SQVTM and CDR2 ANQGSEA. CDR3 length: 15 amino acids. RNA transcripts yielded amplified TCR beta CDR3 regions. HTBI primers were used for first-round RT-PCR of the TCR CDR3. In TCRdb, the multiplex PCR reads were re-called with MiXCR into one record per CDR3 protein. In the table there are roughly 400,000 distinct CDR3 sequences, 15% to 17% of which are singletons. Uncontrolled infections, other autoimmune diseases, pregnancy or lactation led to exclusion of patients.

The rearrangement joins TRBV29-1 to TRBJ2-1; 9 positions match TRBD2. Sequencing was performed on blood. This clonotype was sampled from a woman between 18 and 29 years old with Graves' hyperthyroidism that later progressed to Graves' ophthalmopathy. CDR3 DNA sequence: TGCAGCGTTGAAGAGGGAGGACTAGCGAGATTTGGGCAGTTCTTC. This encodes CSVEEGGLARFGQFF.